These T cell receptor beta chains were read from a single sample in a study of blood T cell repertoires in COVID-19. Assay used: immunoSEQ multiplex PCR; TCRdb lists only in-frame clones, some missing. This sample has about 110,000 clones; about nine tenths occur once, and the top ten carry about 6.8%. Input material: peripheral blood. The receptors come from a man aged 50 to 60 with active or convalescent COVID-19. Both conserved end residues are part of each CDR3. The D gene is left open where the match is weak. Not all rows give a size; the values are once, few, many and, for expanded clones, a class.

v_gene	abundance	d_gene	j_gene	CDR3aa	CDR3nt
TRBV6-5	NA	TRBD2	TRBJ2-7	CATTHLLAGVQEQYF	TGTGCCACGACCCATCTACTAGCGGGAGTTCAAGAGCAGTACTTC
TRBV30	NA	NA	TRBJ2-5	CAWSVGGGETQYF	TGTGCCTGGAGTGTGGGAGGAGGAGAGACCCAGTACTTC
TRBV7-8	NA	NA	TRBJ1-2	CASSTSTGYGYTF	TGTGCCAGCAGCACCTCGACAGGCTACGGCTACACCTTC
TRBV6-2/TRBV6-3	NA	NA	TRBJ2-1	CASSQTRSEQFF	TGTGCCAGCAGTCAGACTAGAAGTGAGCAGTTCTTC
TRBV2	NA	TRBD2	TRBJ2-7	CASSGPSGSYEQYF	TGTGCCAGCAGTGGGCCTAGCGGGTCCTACGAGCAGTACTTC
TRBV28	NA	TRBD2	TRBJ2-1	CASSLHRGDYNEQFF	TGTGCCAGCAGTTTACACCGGGGGGACTACAATGAGCAGTTCTTC
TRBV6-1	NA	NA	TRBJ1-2	CASSESRGGGYGYTF	TGTGCCAGCAGTGAGTCCAGGGGAGGGGGCTATGGCTACACCTTC
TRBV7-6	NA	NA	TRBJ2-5	CASSLSSGGVQETQYF	TGTGCCAGCAGCTTAAGCTCGGGCGGGGTTCAAGAGACCCAGTACTTC
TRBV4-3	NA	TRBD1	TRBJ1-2	CASSPQTGGYGYTF	TGCGCCAGCAGCCCGCAGACAGGGGGCTATGGCTACACCTTC
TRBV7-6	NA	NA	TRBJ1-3	CASSLAQGSGRF	TGTGCCAGCAGCTTAGCGCAGGGCTCCGGGAGATTT
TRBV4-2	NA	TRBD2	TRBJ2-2	CASSQSTGLANTGELFF	TGTGCCAGCAGCCAATCCACGGGACTAGCGAACACCGGGGAGCTGTTTTTT
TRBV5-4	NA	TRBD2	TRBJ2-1	CASSQGLANEQFF	TGTGCCAGCAGCCAGGGACTAGCCAATGAGCAGTTCTTC
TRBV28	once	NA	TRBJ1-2	CASSSSYGYTF	TGTGCCAGCAGTTCCAGCTATGGCTACACCTTC
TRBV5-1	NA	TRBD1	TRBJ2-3	CASSSQGDKVTDTQYF	TGCGCCAGCAGCTCCCAGGGGGATAAAGTAACAGATACGCAGTATTTT
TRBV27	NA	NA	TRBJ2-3	CASKGGNTDTQYF	TGTGCCAGCAAGGGGGGGAACACAGATACGCAGTATTTT
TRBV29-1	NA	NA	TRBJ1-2	CSVEGTTNYGYTF	TGCAGCGTTGAAGGGACAACTAACTATGGCTACACCTTC
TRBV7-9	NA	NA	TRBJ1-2	CASSFGEYGYTF	TGTGCCAGCAGCTTCGGGGAGTATGGCTACACCTTC
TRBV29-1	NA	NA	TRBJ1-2	CSVGARGWGYTF	TGCAGCGTTGGGGCGCGGGGGTGGGGCTACACCTTC
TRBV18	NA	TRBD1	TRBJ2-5	CASSPGSRRDRQETQYF	TGTGCCAGCTCACCAGGATCGAGACGGGACAGGCAAGAGACCCAGTACTTC
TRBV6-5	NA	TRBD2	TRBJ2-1	CASSPGLAGDYEQFF	TGTGCCAGCAGCCCGGGACTAGCGGGAGACTATGAGCAGTTCTTC
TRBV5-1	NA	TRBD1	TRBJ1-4	CASSLGGRGNEKLFF	TGCGCCAGCAGCTTAGGGGGCAGGGGTAATGAAAAACTGTTTTTT
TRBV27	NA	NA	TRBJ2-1	CASSHPGLRDEQFF	TGTGCCAGCAGCCATCCCGGACTACGCGATGAGCAGTTCTTC
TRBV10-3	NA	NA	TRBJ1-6	CAISEGKGGPNSPLHF	TGTGCCATCAGTGAGGGGAAGGGGGGGCCGAATTCACCCCTCCACTTT
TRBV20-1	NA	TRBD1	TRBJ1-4	CSASGTDLFF	TGCAGTGCCTCCGGGACAGACTTGTTTTTT
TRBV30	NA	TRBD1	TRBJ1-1	CAWTGQGVTEAFF	TGTGCCTGGACGGGACAGGGGGTAACTGAAGCTTTCTTT
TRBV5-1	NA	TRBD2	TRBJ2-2	CASSLLGLTTGELFF	TGCGCCAGCAGCTTGTTGGGACTAACCACCGGGGAGCTGTTTTTT
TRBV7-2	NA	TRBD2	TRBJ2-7	CASSLKRTSLEQYF	TGTGCCAGCAGCTTAAAACGGACTAGCCTCGAGCAGTACTTC
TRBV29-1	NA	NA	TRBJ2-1	CSVEGLGDEQFF	TGCAGCGTTGAAGGGCTCGGAGATGAGCAGTTCTTC
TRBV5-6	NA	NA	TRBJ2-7	CASSSRDRAYEQYF	TGTGCCAGCAGCTCGAGGGATCGGGCCTACGAGCAGTACTTC
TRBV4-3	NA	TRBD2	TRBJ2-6	CASSQDGGGSGANVLTF	TGCGCCAGCAGCCAAGATGGGGGGGGTTCTGGGGCCAACGTCCTGACTTTC
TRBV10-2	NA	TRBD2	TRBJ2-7	CASSDSGGRAGEQYF	TGCGCCAGCAGTGACTCGGGCGGGAGGGCCGGCGAGCAGTACTTC
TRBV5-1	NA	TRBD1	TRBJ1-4	CASSLGPYTPTGGNEKLFF	TGCGCCAGCAGCTTGGGGCCCTACACTCCGACAGGGGGTAATGAAAAACTGTTTTTT
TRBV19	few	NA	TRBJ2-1	CASSSRDISSSSYNEQFF	TGTGCCAGTAGTTCCCGGGACATTTCTAGCAGCTCCTACAATGAGCAGTTCTTC
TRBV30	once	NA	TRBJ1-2	CAWSDAGTPYGYTF	TGTGCCTGGAGTGACGCTGGGACTCCATATGGCTACACCTTC
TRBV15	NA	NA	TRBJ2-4	CATSSPYQYF	TGTGCCACCAGCAGCCCTTATCAGTACTTC
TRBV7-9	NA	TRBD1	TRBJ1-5	CASSRDRGSNQPQHF	TGTGCCAGCAGTCGGGACAGGGGAAGTAATCAGCCCCAGCATTTT
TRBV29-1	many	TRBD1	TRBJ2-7	CSVADRDSYEQYF	TGCAGCGTTGCGGACAGGGACTCCTACGAGCAGTACTTC
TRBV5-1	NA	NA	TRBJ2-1	CASSLAPTGFDEQFF	TGCGCCAGCAGCTTGGCCCCTACAGGGTTCGATGAGCAGTTCTTC
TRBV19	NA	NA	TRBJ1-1	CASSMGSSNTEAFF	TGTGCCAGTAGTATGGGCAGCTCGAACACTGAAGCTTTCTTT
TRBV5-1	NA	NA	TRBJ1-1	CASSSPGDGGHTEAFF	TGCGCCAGCAGCTCGCCGGGTGATGGGGGCCACACTGAAGCTTTCTTT
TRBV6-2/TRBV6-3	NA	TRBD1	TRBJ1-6	CASSYLTGSSPLHF	TGTGCCAGCAGTTACTTGACAGGGTCTTCACCCCTCCACTTT
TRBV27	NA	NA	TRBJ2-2	CASKDRMNTGELFF	TGTGCCAGCAAAGACAGGATGAACACCGGGGAGCTGTTTTTT
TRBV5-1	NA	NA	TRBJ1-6	CASSSDIRNSPLHF	TGCGCCAGCAGCTCGGACATCCGCAATTCACCCCTCCACTTT
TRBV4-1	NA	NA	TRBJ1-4	CASSTPGQGTNEKLFF	TGCGCCAGCAGCACCCCTGGGCAGGGAACTAATGAAAAACTGTTTTTT
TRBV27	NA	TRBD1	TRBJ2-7	CASSPPGWDRTYEQYF	TGTGCCAGCAGTCCCCCTGGCTGGGACAGAACCTACGAGCAGTACTTC
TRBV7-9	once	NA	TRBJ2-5	CASSFGNSGQETQYF	TGTGCCAGCAGCTTCGGAAACTCAGGGCAAGAGACCCAGTACTTC
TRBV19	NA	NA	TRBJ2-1	CASALGPLYNEQFF	TGTGCCAGTGCCCTGGGCCCCCTCTACAATGAGCAGTTCTTC
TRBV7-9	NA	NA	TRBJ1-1	CASSSQRNTEAFF	TGTGCCAGCAGCTCACAGAGGAACACTGAAGCTTTCTTT